This entry features one TCR beta chain sequence. The sample belongs to a study of blood T cell repertoires in COVID-19. Study as a whole: The United States, Italy and Spain provided the acute and convalescent COVID-19 samples.

Unmatched junction bases numbered 9, after V lost 6 bases and J lost 0 bases. CDR1 SGHAT and CDR2 FQNNGV come from the germline V gene. The length of the CDR3 is 16 residues. The data were produced by immunoSEQ multiplex PCR, yet TCRdb's version contains in-frame clones alone and is incomplete. This sample yields over 350,000 clones, of which 80% to 90% are seen a single time; more than 1.4% belongs to the top ten. The receptor was derived from a woman in her twenties or thirties with active or convalescent COVID-19. This rearrangement joins TRBV11-2 to TRBJ2-7; TRBD2 agrees at 9 bases. Sequenced sample: peripheral blood. CDR3 DNA: TGTGCCAGCAGGTCTTTAGCGGGAGACAGCTCCTACGAGCAGTACTTC. Its protein product is CASRSLAGDSSYEQYF.